This passage covers 10 T cell receptor beta chains from one sample sequenced in a study of T cell changes during pregnancy in multiple sclerosis. Using immunoSEQ multiplex PCR, the repertoire was profiled, and TCRdb retains in-frame clones only, with some absent. The sample yields under 70,000 clones, roughly 91% seen once. The specimen comprised peripheral blood, sampled in the third trimester of pregnancy. These receptors were obtained from a female donor in good health, enrolled as a control in a pregnancy study.

This chain links TRBV27 with TRBJ2-1, with 9 nucleotides matching TRBD2. CDR1 is MNHEY, CDR2 SMNVEV, per germline (reference sequence). Losses at the gene ends were 6 bases for V and 5 bases for J; bases not matched to a gene: 5. This CDR3 is built from 14 residues. CDR3 amino acids: CASSLAGANNEQFF. The CDR3 nucleotides are TGTGCCAGCAGCTTAGCGGGAGCCAACAATGAGCAGTTCTTC.

This chain uses TRBV4-1 with TRBJ1-2, with 8 bases identical to TRBD1. CDR1 is MGHRA and CDR2 is YSYEKL in the germline V gene. After removal of 2 bases from V and 4 bases from J, the junction contained 6 bases not matched to a gene. The CDR3 runs 15 residues. The CDR3 sequence: CASSQNRGGFYGYTF. The CDR3 region has the DNA TGCGCCAGCAGCCAAAACAGGGGGGGCTTCTATGGCTACACCTTC.

This chain uses TRBV28 with TRBJ1-5, with D maybe TRBD1 (6 bases). Per the germline V gene, CDR1 is MDHEN and CDR2 is SYDVKM. This CDR3 contains 18 residues. Trimming pared 5 bases from V and 0 bases from J, leaving 20 bases between. Here the CDR3 DNA reads TGTGCCAGCAGTCGACCCGAGGGGGGGTGGTATAGCAATCAGCCCCAGCATTTT. Encoded protein: CASSRPEGGWYSNQPQHF. The variable domain in full, with the rest retrieved from reference TRBV28 and TRBJ1-5, is DVKVTQSSRYLVKRTGEKVFLECVQDMDHENMFWYRQDPGLGLRLIYFSYDVKMKEKGDIPEGYSVSREKKERFSLILESASTNQTSMYLCASSRPEGGWYSNQPQHFGDGTRLSIL.

This clone was detected once. This chain joins TRBV7-2 and TRBJ2-7, with D possibly TRBD1 on 5 matching bases. Trimming took off 9 bases at V and 2 bases at J, with 11 bases between the two ends. The CDR3 contains 12 residues. CDR1 SGHTA and CDR2 FQGNSA come from the germline V gene. CDR3 loop: CARKTVAYEQYF. CDR3 bases: TGTGCCAGAAAGACAGTTGCCTACGAGCAGTACTTC.

The count of this clone is one. The chain carries TRBV5-6 and TRBJ1-2; no definite D call. The CDR3 extends over 12 amino acids. Germline CDR1 and CDR2: SGHDT and YYEEEE. V shed 0 bases and J shed 6 bases, with 6 bases lying between them. CDR3 in amino acids: CASSLAGHGYTF. The CDR3 region has the DNA TGTGCCAGCAGCTTGGCTGGGCATGGCTACACCTTC.

This clone was found a few times. The chain uses TRBV25-1 and TRBJ1-2, with D possibly being TRBD1 (5 bases). Trimming took 4 bases from V and 8 from J, leaving 14 bases between them. Germline values: CDR1 MGHDK, CDR2 SYGVNS. CDR3 length: 13 residues. The CDR3 nucleotides read TGTGCCAGCAGTGTGGCGGGGCTCCAAGGCTACACCTTC. Residues: CASSVAGLQGYTF.

The DNA for the CDR3 is TGTGCCAGCAGCGCGCGGACTAGCGGGAGGTTGTGGGAGCAGTACTTC. Translating it yields CASSARTSGRLWEQYF. The chain employs TRBV9 and TRBJ2-7, with 14 positions matching TRBD2. J lost 7 bases, V lost 3 bases, and 9 bases had no gene match. Germline CDR1 is SGDLS and CDR2 is YYNGEE. The CDR3 is 16 amino acids.

The V call is TRBV6-6, the J call TRBJ2-4; D possibly corresponds to TRBD1 (6 bases). The germline gives CDR1 MNHNY, CDR2 SVGAGI (reference sequence). The CDR3 runs 13 residues. V lost 7 bases and J lost 5, with 12 bases in between. The CDR3 reads CASTLAGENIQYF. In nucleotides, the CDR3 is TGTGCCAGCACTCTTGCAGGGGAAAACATTCAGTACTTC.

This clone has only one observation. This chain joins TRBV6-6 and TRBJ2-7, with a tentative D call TRBD1 (6 bases). The CDR3 is 13 residues long. CDR1 and CDR2 (germline): MNHNY, SVGAGI (reference sequence). Trimming left V 7 bases short and J 0 bases short, with 10 bases between. The chain's CDR3 is CASTDRSSYEQYF. The CDR3 region has the DNA TGTGCCAGCACCGACAGGAGCTCCTACGAGCAGTACTTC.

The chain employs TRBV30 and TRBJ1-6; D not resolved. The germline V and J ends were trimmed by 4 bases and 9 bases, with 10 bases remaining between them. The CDR3 contains 12 residues. The germline V gene has CDR1 GTSNPN and CDR2 SVGIG (reference sequence). For the CDR3, the DNA is TGTGCCTGGACCCTACTCGGTTCACCCCTCCACTTT. Protein sequence: CAWTLLGSPLHF.